This section outlines one TCR beta chain sequence together with its context. Trimming removed 2 bases at V and 1 base at J, with 17 bases between. CDR3 length: 18 residues. Germline lookup yields CDR1 SEHNR and CDR2 FQNEAQ (reference sequence). The sample comes from a study of blood T cell repertoires in COVID-19. Per the original data handling: For nucleated cells, counts were estimated from reference gene primer amplification. Sequenced by immunoSEQ multiplex PCR; TCRdb stores in-frame clones only, minus some. Clonal size and the V and J genes are those of that table, whereas D and trimming came from the DNA. The profile shows roughly 300,000 clones, approximately 90% of them singletons. The study recruited people aged about 18 to 90 years across approximately 25 US areas.

This clonotype originated in a woman aged 25 to 39 who had recovered from COVID-19. The sequenced material came from PBMCs or T cells enriched from blood (not recorded which). The genes are TRBV7-9 and TRBJ2-2, with D possibly TRBD1 on 6 matching bases. This chain's CDR3 is CASSLSRPGHLNTGELFF. The DNA for the CDR3 is TGTGCCAGCAGCTTAAGCCGGCCGGGACACCTGAACACCGGGGAGCTGTTTTTT.